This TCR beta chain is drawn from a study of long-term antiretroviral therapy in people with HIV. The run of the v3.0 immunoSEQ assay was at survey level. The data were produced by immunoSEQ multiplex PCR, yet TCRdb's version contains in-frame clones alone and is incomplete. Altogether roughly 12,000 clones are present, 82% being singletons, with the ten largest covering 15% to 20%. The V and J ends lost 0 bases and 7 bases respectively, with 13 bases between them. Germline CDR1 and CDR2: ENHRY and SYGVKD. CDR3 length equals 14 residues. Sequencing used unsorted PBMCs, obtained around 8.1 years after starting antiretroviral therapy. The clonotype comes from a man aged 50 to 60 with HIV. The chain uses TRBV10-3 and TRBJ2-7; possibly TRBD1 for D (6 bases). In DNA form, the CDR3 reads TGTGCCATCAGTGAGTCGGGGGCAGGGGAAGAGCAGTACTTC. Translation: CAISESGAGEEQYF.